This record concerns one T cell receptor (beta chain) sequence. Its antigen remains unidentified. Trimming stripped 0 bases from V and 0 bases from J, with 12 bases between. Germline CDR1 and CDR2: MNHEY and SVGAGI. The CDR3 extends over 16 amino acids. The sample comes from a study of shared clonotypes between healthy human individuals. Study observations and caveats: Generation probabilities were higher for clonotypes shared across all four sorted-subset donors than for unshared ones.

Sequenced by immunoSEQ multiplex PCR; TCRdb stores in-frame clones only, minus some. The profile shows more than 2,000,000 clones, around 94% of them singletons. This sequence joins TRBV6-5 and TRBJ2-7, with D possibly called TRBD1 or TRBD2 (5 bases each). The TCR originated in a man in his late teens or twenties in good health. Sequencing used naive CD4+ T cells sorted from blood. This sample's subset: CD45RA+ positively selected. Written as DNA, the CDR3 is TGTGCCAGCAGTTACTCCTGGGGGTCTAGCTCCTACGAGCAGTACTTC. Translated, it gives CASSYSWGSSSYEQYF.